These 18 T cell receptor beta chains originate from one sample sequenced in a study of blood T cells in healthy people across ages. With a J-beta primer mix and a sample-barcoded 5' primer, a second PCR ran about 6 to 11 cycles. Using its own MiXCR run on the 5' RACE reads, TCRdb lists one record per CDR3 protein. There are 380,000 or so distinct CDR3 sequences in the sample; about 49% occur only once, and 45% to 65% lies in the top ten. Sequences were obtained from blood. These receptors were collected from a man between 60 and 75 years old in good health.

CDR3: CASTITGYGYTF. CDR3 sequence (DNA): TGTGCCAGCACCATAACAGGGTATGGCTACACCTTC. This chain links TRBV12-3 or TRBV12-4 with TRBJ1-2; a possible D gene is TRBD1 (6 bases). Between the trimmed V and J ends, which lost 7 bases and 5 bases, there was a span of 11 bases. The CDR3 contains 12 residues.

The V call is TRBV29-1, the J call TRBJ2-1; tentatively, D is TRBD1 or TRBD2 (5 bases each). The germline gives CDR1 SQVTM, CDR2 ANQGSEA. The CDR3 has 13 amino acids. The V gene lost 6 bases and the J gene lost 0 bases, with 9 bases spanning the gap. CDR3 nucleotide sequence: TGCAGCGTCGGGACCATCTCCTACAATGAGCAGTTCTTC. Translating gives CSVGTISYNEQFF.

Notes on this clonotype: A much larger clone is a single base away; this may be a read error. The chain links TRBV4-2 to TRBJ2-5, with 15 bases identical to TRBD2. The V segment lost 5 bases and the J segment 7 bases; nucleotides outside the gene matches: 11. This CDR3 contains 17 residues. The germline CDR1 and CDR2 sequences are LGHNA and YNFKEQ. The CDR3 DNA reads TGTGCCAGCAGCTACCGGACTAGCGGGAGGGCTGGGGGGACCCAGTACTTC. It yields the protein CASSYRTSGRAGGTQYF.

The chain recombines TRBV7-2 with TRBJ2-7; 10 positions match TRBD2. Germline values: CDR1 SGHTA, CDR2 FQGNSA. V dropped 0 bases and J dropped 7; count of bases not matched to a gene: 15. The CDR3 runs 18 residues. Here the CDR3 reads CASSLALMGLAGAGEQYF. CDR3 in DNA: TGTGCCAGCAGCTTAGCGCTAATGGGGCTAGCGGGAGCGGGTGAGCAGTACTTC.

This rearrangement joins TRBV19 to TRBJ1-2; 9 bases fit TRBD1. CDR1 LNHDA and CDR2 SQIVND come from the germline V gene (reference sequence). CDR3 size: 14 residues. V dropped 5 bases and J dropped 8; count of bases not matched to a gene: 9. Here the CDR3 reads CASSPTGTGSGYTF. CDR3 nucleotides: TGTGCCAGTAGTCCCACCGGGACAGGGTCCGGCTACACCTTC.

This clonotype was recorded a few times. This rearrangement joins TRBV9 to TRBJ2-1; 7 positions match TRBD2. The germline V gene has CDR1 SGDLS and CDR2 YYNGEE. The CDR3 has 16 residues. V shed 0 bases and J 0 bases; nucleotides not matched to a gene: 3. The CDR3 region has the DNA TGTGCCAGCAGCGTAGGGGCTAGCGGCTCCTACAATGAGCAGTTCTTC. This encodes CASSVGASGSYNEQFF.

Ten or more counts support this clonotype. This chain uses TRBV6-1 with TRBJ2-5; 9 bases fit TRBD2. V shed 6 bases, J shed 2 bases, and the junction held 7 bases outside the gene matches. The CDR3 has 15 residues. Germline loops: CDR1 MNHNS, CDR2 SASEGT. CDR3 in amino acids: CASSVAGVSQETQYF. The DNA of the CDR3 is TGTGCCAGCAGCGTAGCGGGGGTATCTCAAGAGACCCAGTACTTC.

The chain carries TRBV20-1 and TRBJ2-5, with a weak D call TRBD1 (5 bases). V was trimmed by 5 bases and J by 0 bases, leaving 16 bases between them. Germline V CDR1 and CDR2: DFQATT, SNEGSKA (reference sequence). The CDR3 contains 15 residues. The CDR3 spells CSALMTDGHQETQYF. Here the CDR3 DNA reads TGCAGTGCTCTTATGACAGACGGTCACCAAGAGACCCAGTACTTC.

The chain uses TRBV5-1 and TRBJ2-3, with unresolved D. Trimming left V 5 bases short and J 1 base short, with 20 bases between. The CDR3 runs to 17 residues. Germline CDR1 is SGHRS and CDR2 is YFSETQ. CDR3 amino acids: CASRASGRPEGTDTQYF. The CDR3 DNA is TGCGCCAGCAGGGCTAGTGGCCGACCCGAGGGCACAGATACGCAGTATTTT.

This clonotype was observed a handful of times. The rearrangement links TRBV19 to TRBJ2-7, with D perhaps TRBD1 (5 bases). The germline V and J ends were trimmed by 5 bases and 1 base, with 9 bases remaining between them. The CDR3 length is 13 residues. The V gene's germline CDR1 is LNHDA and CDR2 SQIVND (reference sequence). The CDR3 spells CASSLQASYEQYF. DNA for the CDR3: TGTGCCAGTAGTTTACAGGCTTCCTACGAGCAGTACTTC. The variable domain in full, with the rest retrieved from reference TRBV19 and TRBJ2-7, is DGGITQSPKYLFRKEGQNVTLSCEQNLNHDAMYWYRQDPGQGLRLIYYSQIVNDFQKGDIAEGYSVSREKKESFPLTVTSAQKNPTAFYLCASSLQASYEQYFGPGTRLTVT.

The chain combines TRBV7-3 with TRBJ1-2, with D possibly being TRBD1 (6 bases). Trimming cost V 5 bases and J 6 bases, with 22 bases left between them. Germline CDR1 SGHTA, CDR2 FQGTGA. The CDR3 consists of 16 residues. The CDR3 spells CASSPSGRGHGDGYTF. CDR3 DNA sequence: TGTGCCAGCAGCCCCAGCGGCAGGGGACACGGTGATGGCTACACCTTC.

The chain has TRBV29-1 and TRBJ2-4; maybe TRBD2 (6 bases). V dropped 0 bases and J dropped 13 bases, with 13 bases sitting between them. The germline V gene has CDR1 SQVTM and CDR2 ANQGSEA. The CDR3 is made up of 12 amino acids. The CDR3 region is CSVEDGWGEQYF. The DNA for the CDR3 is TGCAGCGTTGAAGATGGTTGGGGGGAGCAGTACTTC.

This chain uses TRBV9 with TRBJ2-4; 12 nucleotides align to TRBD2. The germline V gene encodes CDR1 SGDLS and CDR2 YYNGEE. The V gene end was trimmed by 2 bases and the J gene end by 1 base; junction bases not matched to a gene: 10. There are 19 residues in the CDR3. CDR3 in amino acids: CASSVLDAGTSGAKNIQYF. As DNA, the CDR3 is TGTGCCAGCAGCGTTTTAGATGCCGGGACTAGCGGGGCCAAAAACATTCAGTACTTC.

A few counts support this clonotype. The gene calls are TRBV18 and TRBJ2-1, with 8 bases that match TRBD2. The trim removed 0 bases at V and 2 bases at J, leaving 6 bases unmatched. The V gene's germline CDR1 is KGHSH and CDR2 LQKENI. The CDR3 has 17 amino acids. The CDR3 bases are TGTGCCAGCTCACCACCGTTATCCGGGAGGGCCTACAATGAGCAGTTCTTC. Encoded protein: CASSPPLSGRAYNEQFF.

The chain has TRBV4-1 and TRBJ2-7; D is unclear. The germline CDR1 and CDR2 sequences are MGHRA and YSYEKL. The V and J ends lost 1 base and 4 bases respectively, with 11 bases between them. This CDR3 is built from 14 residues. As DNA, the CDR3 is TGCGCCAGCAGCCAAGGGCGGATTGGGTACGAGCAGTACTTC. This encodes CASSQGRIGYEQYF.

The rearrangement uses TRBV10-3 and TRBJ1-6; D may be TRBD1 (5 bases). The germline V gene encodes CDR1 ENHRY and CDR2 SYGVKD. Trimming left V 10 bases short and J 5 bases short, with 15 bases between. CDR3 length: 14 residues. The CDR3 region has the DNA TGTGCCACCAGCCGCCAGGGCGATAATTCACCCCTCCACTTT. It translates to CATSRQGDNSPLHF.

This clonotype has just a few counts. The CDR3 loop reads CASSDIGLGVTDTQYF. In DNA form, the CDR3 reads TGTGCCAGCAGTGACATAGGACTAGGGGTCACAGATACGCAGTATTTT. The V and J genes are TRBV6-1 and TRBJ2-3; 7 bases line up with TRBD2. V shed 3 bases, J shed 2 bases, and the junction held 8 bases outside the gene matches. The CDR3 extends over 16 amino acids. CDR1 MNHNS and CDR2 SASEGT come from the germline V gene.

The genes are TRBV5-1 and TRBJ2-3, with TRBD2 matching 12 bases. The J segment lost 4 bases and the V segment lost 4 bases, leaving 7 bases of the junction unmatched. CDR1 SGHRS and CDR2 YFSETQ come from the germline V gene. The CDR3 is 16 amino acids. In nucleotides, the CDR3 is TGCGCCAGCAGCCCTCCTAGCGGGGGGGCCCCAGATACGCAGTATTTT. It encodes CASSPPSGGAPDTQYF.